The entry below describes one T cell receptor beta chain. Its antigen is unknown. These data are taken from a study of T cells in localized non-small cell lung cancer. Study-wide results and limits: Appearing in adjacent lung were a median about 60 of the top 100 tumor clones. There was an association of higher blood T cell density with longer overall survival. Tumor showed lower T cell clonality than uninvolved adjacent lung, where it was highest.

This CDR3 has 14 amino acids. Germline-derived CDR1 and CDR2 are SGHRS and YFSETQ. The V end lost 4 bases, the J end lost 2 bases, and 13 bases lay between the germline ends. The assay was immunoSEQ multiplex PCR, and TCRdb's table has in-frame clones only and misses some. Of around 130,000 clones in the sample, more than 70% were seen once. The clonotype originates from a female donor older than 55 with stage I lung adenocarcinoma. The source was peripheral blood, collected before any cancer treatment. This chain uses TRBV5-1 with TRBJ2-7, with a tentative D call TRBD1 (6 bases). The CDR3 spells CASSNDRFAYEQYF. CDR3 DNA: TGCGCCAGCAGCAACGACAGGTTTGCCTACGAGCAGTACTTC.